These T cell receptor beta chains were read from a single sample in a study of blood T cell repertoires in COVID-19. The data were produced by immunoSEQ multiplex PCR, yet TCRdb's version contains in-frame clones alone and is incomplete. The sample shows roughly 250,000 clones, 80% to 90% of them seen only once. Sequenced material: PBMCs or T cells enriched from blood (not recorded which). Receptor source: a woman in her 30s who had recovered from COVID-19. The CDR3 runs from the conserved cysteine through the conserved F or W. The D gene is left open where the match is weak. Clone size is given for some rows only: seen once, a few or many times, or a class if the clone is expanded.

v_gene	abundance	d_gene	j_gene	CDR3aa	CDR3nt
TRBV3-1/TRBV3-2	few	.	TRBJ2-2	CASSLGRTTGELFF	TGTGCCAGCAGCCTGGGTAGGACTACCGGGGAGCTGTTTTTT
TRBV4-2	.	TRBD1	TRBJ2-7	CASSQVFLGGTGTTYEQYF	TGTGCCAGCAGCCAAGTTTTTCTCGGTGGGACAGGGACCACCTACGAGCAGTACTTC
TRBV24-1	.	TRBD1	TRBJ2-1	CATSEPGQVGGRVYNEQFF	TGTGCCACCAGTGAACCGGGACAGGTCGGAGGTCGGGTCTACAATGAGCAGTTCTTC
TRBV11-3	.	.	TRBJ2-1	CASSSDSRYNEQFF	TGTGCCAGCAGCTCGGACAGCAGGTACAATGAGCAGTTCTTC
TRBV7-2	.	TRBD1	TRBJ2-7	CASSLEPGGYEQYF	TGTGCCAGCAGCTTAGAGCCAGGGGGCTACGAGCAGTACTTC
TRBV7-6	.	.	TRBJ2-7	CASSLGQESYEQYF	TGTGCCAGCAGCTTAGGACAGGAGTCCTACGAGCAGTACTTC
TRBV15	.	TRBD2	TRBJ2-2	CATSRDSGTSGLGELFF	TGTGCCACCAGCAGAGATTCGGGGACTAGCGGCCTCGGGGAGCTGTTTTTT
TRBV6-6	.	TRBD1	TRBJ1-1	CASSSQGGWYTEAFF	TGTGCCAGCAGCTCCCAAGGGGGCTGGTACACTGAAGCTTTCTTT
TRBV23-1	.	.	TRBJ1-2	CASSRRWHGYTF	TGCGCCAGCAGTCGGAGGTGGCATGGCTACACCTTC
TRBV27	once	.	TRBJ1-2	CASSTFTGSATLF	TGTGCCAGCAGTACCTTTACAGGCAGCGCCACACTCTTC
TRBV14	.	TRBD2	TRBJ2-7	CASSLGRVREQYF	TGTGCCAGCAGCCTCGGGAGGGTGAGGGAGCAGTACTTC
TRBV28	.	.	TRBJ1-4	CASSLMGVGRSTTNEKLFF	TGTGCCAGCAGTTTAATGGGGGTAGGGAGGTCCACAACTAATGAAAAACTGTTTTTT
TRBV30	.	TRBD2	TRBJ2-3	CARTRAGGSSTDTQYF	TGTGCCCGCACCCGGGCGGGGGGCTCTAGCACAGATACGCAGTATTTT
TRBV4-1	.	.	TRBJ1-2	CASSQNQGSYGYTF	TGCGCCAGCAGCCAAAATCAGGGGTCCTATGGCTACACCTTC
TRBV28	.	TRBD2	TRBJ2-7	CASSLIAGESYEQYF	TGTGCCAGCAGTTTAATAGCGGGTGAATCCTACGAGCAGTACTTC
TRBV12-3/TRBV12-4	.	.	TRBJ1-5	CASSLDGQPQHF	TGTGCCAGCAGTTTAGACGGGCAGCCCCAGCATTTT
TRBV3-1/TRBV3-2	.	.	TRBJ1-6	CASSQSGAGPYSPLHF	TGTGCCAGCAGCCAATCTGGGGCAGGGCCATATTCACCCCTCCACTTT
TRBV7-9	.	TRBD2	TRBJ2-5	CASSRLAGGQVYQETQYF	TGTGCCAGCAGCCGACTAGCGGGGGGCCAAGTGTACCAAGAGACCCAGTACTTC
TRBV9	.	.	TRBJ1-2	CASSFSFRGRINYGYTF	TGTGCCAGCAGCTTTTCCTTCAGGGGAAGGATCAACTATGGCTACACCTTC
TRBV7-2	.	.	TRBJ2-7	CASSLSGGLGYEQYF	TGTGCCAGCAGCTTATCCGGGGGGCTAGGCTACGAGCAGTACTTC
TRBV7-7	.	TRBD2	TRBJ2-2	CASSPWTSGTGELFF	TGTGCCAGCAGCCCTTGGACTAGCGGCACCGGGGAGCTGTTTTTT
TRBV2	.	TRBD1	TRBJ2-7	CASSQRDRAVIEQYF	TGTGCCAGCAGTCAACGGGACAGGGCCGTTATAGAGCAGTACTTC